These T cell receptor beta chains were read from a single sample in a study of cytomegalovirus exposure and HLA in healthy donors. Only in-frame clones appear in the TCRdb table, and some are missing; sequencing was by immunoSEQ multiplex PCR. The repertoire holds 150,000 to 190,000 clones, approximately 85% seen once, with roughly 2.3% in the top ten. The sample comprised PBMCs. The receptors were gathered from a woman aged 18-35 years in good health and CMV-seronegative. The CDR3 runs from the conserved cysteine through the conserved F or W.

j_call,v_call,cdr3_length,cdr3_aa
TRBJ2-1,TRBV7-9,15,CASSLSGSSYNEQFF
TRBJ2-5,TRBV11-1,14,CASSLTGGQETQYF
TRBJ2-7,TRBV5-5,15,CASSLAGDGSYEQYF
TRBJ1-1,TRBV15,15,CATSSGGRQNTEAFF
TRBJ2-5,TRBV9,14,CASSVGLGEETQYF
TRBJ2-5,TRBV7-8,14,CASSLIRNQETQYF
TRBJ2-7,TRBV4-1,15,CASSQVRGQGYEQYF
TRBJ1-3,TRBV4-1,15,CASSPTLAPGNTIYF
TRBJ2-7,TRBV6-5,12,CASSRSGYEQYF
TRBJ2-1,TRBV4-1,15,CASSQLGLAVNEQFF
TRBJ2-6,TRBV6-1,17,CASSAHRGQSGANVLTF
TRBJ2-5,TRBV10-1,16,CASSEIYLGGQETQYF
TRBJ2-2,TRBV6-1,14,CASSPKDWTGELFF
TRBJ2-7,TRBV6-1,15,CASRIQTGHLYEQYF
TRBJ2-5,TRBV29-1,16,CSVEGGRDSLQETQYF
TRBJ2-5,TRBV5-1,14,CASSLGTQRETQYF
TRBJ1-1,TRBV7-3,13,CASSLFSGSKAFF
TRBJ1-5,TRBV7-2,19,CASSLAPGTWGGGNQPQHF
TRBJ1-2,TRBV28,13,CASRRGGGYGYTF
TRBJ2-1,TRBV9,17,CASSPQPGTSGRDEQFF
TRBJ2-5,TRBV28,12,CASRGSKETQYF
TRBJ2-1,TRBV7-2,15,CASRGGSGRMYEQFF
TRBJ2-7,TRBV13,14,CASSPDGTGYEQYF
TRBJ2-5,TRBV29-1,14,CSVDASGSQETQYF
TRBJ2-1,TRBV10-3,13,CAIGGQSYNEQFF
TRBJ2-5,TRBV7-2,17,CASSLVRLAGSQETQYF
TRBJ2-5,TRBV9,14,CASSVADRVETQYF
TRBJ2-3,TRBV28,15,CASRGWLTVTDTQYF
TRBJ1-5,TRBV4-2,13,CASSQDTSGPQHF
TRBJ2-3,TRBV29-1,12,CSFSSASLAQYF
TRBJ2-5,TRBV11-3,15,CASSLGGRGEETQYF
TRBJ2-3,TRBV20-1,11,CSASLADTQYF
TRBJ2-7,TRBV27,15,CASTLQTSGFYEQYF
TRBJ2-3,TRBV28,16,CASSLWGRGRADTQYF
TRBJ2-2,TRBV21-1,18,CASSPVGLAGSNTGELFF
TRBJ1-6,TRBV6-1,15,CASSTGVREISPLHF
TRBJ2-7,TRBV28,15,CASSRHGSIAYEQYF
TRBJ2-7,TRBV14,17,CASSQDKVRGFRDEQYF
TRBJ2-2,TRBV5-1,16,CASSPGRNPGTGELFF
TRBJ2-3,TRBV19,15,CASSIDRGLTDTQYF
TRBJ2-1,TRBV18,14,CASSPRVTGGEQFF
TRBJ2-3,TRBV18,16,CASSPQGGSSTDTQYF
TRBJ1-5,TRBV28,13,CASSRKGGQPQHF